This T cell receptor (beta chain) was sequenced during a study of blood T cell repertoires in COVID-19 (dated by TCRdb to about 2020). Study-level background: Collaborator samples came from the United States, Italy and Spain and covered acute and convalescent phases of COVID-19. The prospective study material was composed of cDNA or gDNA derived from T cells, B-cell-depleted T cells, or PBMCs. Subjects who had been exposed to COVID-19, were actively infected with it, or had recovered from it provided the deeply sampled blood TCRbeta repertoires that made up the dataset. The repertoires were released in a freely available public database intended as a resource for research on the immune response to SARS-CoV-2. The samples were drawn from two sources: the first 160 participants of the ongoing ImmuneRACE study, and 950 to 1,500 subjects contributed by 6 global collaborators. A de-identified subject ID, COVID-19 status, age in years and sex were almost always included in the sample metadata. Where available, HLA class I and class II types were obtained from metadata supplied by the sample provider rather than from assay-based typing. Study-wide conclusions, independent of this receptor: Clinical and demographic metadata were provided uncurated, with the amount varying by source and participant.

A word on this clone: This receptor's antigen is unknown. No base quality values were provided; no much bigger clone lies one nucleotide off.

Spanning cysteine to phenylalanine, the CDR3 consists of 13 amino acids. Of the read, only the CDR3 DNA is kept; its 39 bases are in frame from base 1. The immunoSEQ Assay, a bias-controlled multiplex PCR, was used to amplify TCRbeta CDR3 regions from genomic DNA. The authors' pipeline ran thus. The number of nucleated cells in each sample was estimated by amplification of reference gene primers within the assay. To quantify the absolute abundance of each unique TCRbeta CDR3 rearrangement, sequence reads were collapsed and filtered. For each sample, productive Simpson clonality was calculated by taking the square root of Simpson's diversity index across productive rearrangements. Held by TCRdb, this immuneACCESS table contains in-frame sequences only and omits some clones. Under half of the omission traces to an unresolved V gene where checked; the cause of the rest is unknown. That table furnishes V, J and clone size, whereas the DNA furnished D and trimming. This sample gives fewer than 500,000 clones in total; around 87% of them show up just once. 0.7% of the sample is taken by the ten largest.

Participants in the prospective study were enrolled through a virtual design, were aged roughly 18 to 90 years, and lived in roughly 24 United States geographic areas. In the prospective study, cohorts were assigned on the basis of participant-reported clinical history obtained from a screening survey and a study questionnaire. Recovered participants in ImmuneRACE Cohort 3 were defined by two consecutive negative NP/OP PCR tests, clearance by a healthcare professional, or resolution of symptoms. In the prospective study, mobile phlebotomists collected whole blood, serum and a nasopharyngeal or oropharyngeal swab from each participant. Participants in the prospective study had the option to provide additional blood draws and questionnaires over a roughly 2-month period. Prospective study blood samples were shipped either frozen or at room temperature before DNA extraction.

The V and J segments used are TRBV21-1 and TRBJ2-7; TRBD1 is taken as the D call from the table, unchecked against the DNA. TRBV21-1 is marked as a pseudogene. What was sequenced was PBMCs or T cells enriched from blood (not recorded which). The source of this sequence is a woman between 18 and 29 years old who had recovered from COVID-19. At the DNA level, the sequence is TGTGCCAGCAGCCCCCAGACAAGCTACGAGCAGTACTTC. The resulting protein is CASSPQTSYEQYF.